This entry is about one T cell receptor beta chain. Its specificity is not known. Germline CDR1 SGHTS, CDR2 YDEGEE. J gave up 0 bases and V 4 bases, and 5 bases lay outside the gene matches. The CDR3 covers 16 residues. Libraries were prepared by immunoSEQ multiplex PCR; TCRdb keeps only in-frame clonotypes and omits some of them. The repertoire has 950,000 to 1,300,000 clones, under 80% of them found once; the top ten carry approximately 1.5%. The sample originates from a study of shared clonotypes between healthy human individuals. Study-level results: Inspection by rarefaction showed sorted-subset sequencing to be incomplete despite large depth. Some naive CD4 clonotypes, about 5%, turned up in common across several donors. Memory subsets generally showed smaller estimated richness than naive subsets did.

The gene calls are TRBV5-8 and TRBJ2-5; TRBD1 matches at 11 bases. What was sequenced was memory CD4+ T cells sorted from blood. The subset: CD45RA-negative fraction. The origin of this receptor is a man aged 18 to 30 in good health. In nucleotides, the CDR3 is TGTGCCAGCAGCCCCGGGACAGGGGGTTACCAAGAGACCCAGTACTTC. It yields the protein CASSPGTGGYQETQYF.